Sequencing of this TCR beta chain was carried out in a study of PD-L1 blockade in urothelial cancer. The ends were cut back, 1 base at V and 3 bases at J, with 7 bases in the middle. The CDR3 length is 14 residues. Germline values: CDR1 MGHRA, CDR2 YSYEKL. Measured with immunoSEQ multiplex PCR; TCRdb has only the in-frame clones, and not every one. In the table there are some 40,000 clones, approximately 90% of which are singletons. This material consisted of PBMCs, taken around atezolizumab (anti-PD-L1) treatment. The rearrangement joins TRBV4-1 to TRBJ2-1; D remains ambiguous. The sequence was obtained from a man aged 70 or older with urothelial cancer. The DNA of the CDR3 is TGCGCCAGCAGCCAAGGTAACTACTACAATGAGCAGTTCTTC. Its protein is CASSQGNYYNEQFF.